The 16 T cell receptor beta chains given below trace back to one sample, sequenced in a study of immune characterization of retroperitoneal liposarcoma. TCRdb analysed the PCR reads with MiXCR anew, one entry per CDR3 protein. This table holds approximately 11,000 distinct CDR3 sequences, approximately 24% found once. The specimen sequenced was blood. Every receptor here comes from a female donor with retroperitoneal liposarcoma.

This clonotype occurred a few times. This rearrangement joins TRBV6-1 to TRBJ2-1; D ambiguous. The germline CDR1 and CDR2 sequences are MNHNS and SASEGT. The CDR3 contains 15 residues. V was pared by 6 bases and J by 10 bases, with 22 bases between. CDR3 DNA sequence: TGTGCCAGCAGCAGAAGGTCACAGAGCTCCTACGAGCAGTTCTTC. This sequence encodes CASSRRSQSSYEQFF.

The chain employs TRBV5-3 and TRBJ2-5; maybe TRBD2 (5 bases). TRBV5-3 is an ORF, with its function uncertain. Trimming took 2 bases from V and 3 from J, leaving 14 bases between them. The CDR3 extends over 15 amino acids. In nucleotides, the CDR3 is TGTGCCAGAAGCTTACGTGGGAGTTTGGAAGAGACCCAGTACTTC. It encodes CARSLRGSLEETQYF.

This sequence joins TRBV6-6 and TRBJ2-1; the D gene is possibly TRBD1 (5 bases). The V gene's germline CDR1 is MNHNY and CDR2 SVGAGI (reference sequence). This CDR3 region has 14 residues. The V gene lost 0 bases and the J gene lost 9 bases, with 12 bases spanning the gap. CDR3: CASSYSTVSFEQFF. As DNA, the CDR3 is TGTGCCAGCAGTTACTCGACAGTTAGCTTTGAGCAGTTCTTC.

Ten or more counts support this clonotype. V usage is TRBV12-3 or TRBV12-4 and J usage is TRBJ1-2, with 10 bases fitting TRBD1. This CDR3 region has 15 residues. The junction had 4 bases not matched to a gene; V was cut back by 3 bases and J by 3 bases. CDR3 loop: CASSLGTGAYYGYTF. As DNA, the CDR3 is TGTGCCAGCAGTTTGGGGACAGGGGCGTACTATGGCTACACCTTC.

This clonotype was recorded only once. A single base separates this from a much larger clone, so it may be a read error. V and J are TRBV4-1 and TRBJ2-1, with 14 bases that match TRBD2. CDR3 length: 16 amino acids. The germline gives CDR1 MGHRA, CDR2 YSYEKL. With 5 bases clipped from V and 13 bases from J, the junction kept 13 bases outside the gene matches. CDR3 sequence: CASSTWTSGGQETQFF. The CDR3 nucleotides read TGCGCCAGCAGCACCTGGACTAGCGGGGGGCAAGAGACCCAGTTCTTC.

This clonotype was counted a few times. The chain combines TRBV6-1 with TRBJ1-2; unclear D gene. V was clipped by 4 bases and J by 2 bases, with 11 bases between them. CDR3 length equals 14 residues. Germline-derived CDR1 and CDR2 are MNHNS and SASEGT. CDR3 DNA: TGTGCCAGCAGTGTCAGATGGGAGAACTATGGCTACACCTTC. It yields the protein CASSVRWENYGYTF.

The chain carries TRBV4-1 and TRBJ2-1; 11 bases line up with TRBD2. Germline CDR1 and CDR2: MGHRA and YSYEKL. The ends lost 4 bases at V and 3 bases at J; junction bases unmatched: 11. The CDR3 consists of 18 residues. The CDR3 loop reads CASSLQERLAGIYNEQFF. The CDR3 coding sequence is TGCGCCAGCAGCCTCCAGGAGCGACTAGCGGGAATCTACAATGAGCAGTTCTTC.

In its sample, this clonotype was seen many times. V is TRBV12-3 or TRBV12-4 and J is TRBJ2-2; no reliable D call. CDR3 length: 13 residues. Trimming took off 1 base at V and 5 bases at J, with 5 bases between the two ends. The CDR3 sequence is CASSLDKTGELFF. CDR3 bases: TGTGCCAGCAGTTTAGACAAAACCGGGGAGCTGTTTTTT.

The V call is TRBV27, the J call TRBJ1-5, with D hard to call. Trimming took 5 bases from V and 9 from J, leaving 11 bases between them. The germline V gene encodes CDR1 MNHEY and CDR2 SMNVEV (reference sequence). The CDR3 has 12 amino acids. Here the CDR3 reads CASSSTLGPQHF. CDR3 DNA sequence: TGTGCCAGCAGTAGCACCCTTGGGCCCCAGCATTTT.

This clonotype was counted ten times or more. This chain's CDR3 is CASSSGRGTDTQYF. Written as DNA, the CDR3 is TGTGCCAGCAGTTCCGGAAGAGGCACAGATACGCAGTATTTT. V and J are TRBV12-3 or TRBV12-4 and TRBJ2-3; no definite D call. The CDR3 totals 14 residues. V was trimmed by 4 bases and J by 1 base, leaving 9 bases between them.

This clonotype was observed a handful of times. The CDR3 nucleotides are TGTGCCAGCAGCCCGGGGACTAGCGGGAGTCACCACGAGCAGTACTTC. This sequence encodes CASSPGTSGSHHEQYF. The gene calls are TRBV7-2 and TRBJ2-7; 14 bases agree with TRBD2. V shed 5 bases and J 5 bases; nucleotides not matched to a gene: 8. Per the germline V gene, CDR1 is SGHTA and CDR2 is FQGNSA. The CDR3 is made up of 16 amino acids.

V usage is TRBV7-3 and J usage is TRBJ2-3, with 8 bases aligning to TRBD2. Germline CDR1 is SGHTA and CDR2 is FQGTGA. CDR3 length: 14 amino acids. V dropped 1 base and J dropped 5; count of bases not matched to a gene: 2. CDR3 in amino acids: CASSLNGRGDTQYF. The CDR3 bases are TGTGCCAGCAGCTTAAACGGGAGGGGAGATACGCAGTATTTT.

The rearrangement links TRBV6-1 to TRBJ2-6, with D tentatively TRBD1 (5 bases). V gave up 4 bases and J gave up 0 bases, with 13 bases separating them. There are 17 residues in the CDR3. The germline gives CDR1 MNHNS, CDR2 SASEGT. The CDR3 region is CASSGTPSASGANVLTF. In nucleotides, the CDR3 is TGTGCCAGCAGTGGGACACCGAGTGCCTCTGGGGCCAACGTCCTGACTTTC.

This clonotype showed up just a few times. This chain joins TRBV6-1 and TRBJ2-5; 11 bases map to TRBD1. The CDR3 totals 14 residues. Germline V gene sequence: CDR1 MNHNS, CDR2 SASEGT. The V gene end was trimmed by 6 bases and the J gene end by 5 bases; junction bases not matched to a gene: 5. The CDR3, as DNA: TGTGCCAGCAGCCGGACAGGGGGCCAGGAGACCCAGTACTTC. Its protein is CASSRTGGQETQYF.

This clonotype was counted between two and nine times. CDR3 in amino acids: CASSSRASLYEQYF. The DNA of the CDR3 is TGTGCCAGCAGCTCCCGGGCCTCTCTTTACGAGCAGTACTTC. The chain employs TRBV11-3 and TRBJ2-7; no firm D call. The germline V and J ends were trimmed by 4 bases and 4 bases, with 14 bases remaining between them. CDR3 length: 14 residues. Germline V gene sequence: CDR1 SGHNT, CDR2 YENEEA.

This clonotype appeared many times. J is TRBJ2-2 and V is TRBV6-4, with a tentative D call TRBD1 (5 bases). Trimming took 0 bases from V and 3 from J, leaving 11 bases between them. CDR3 length: 16 residues. CDR1 is MRHNA and CDR2 is SNTAGT in the germline V gene. CDR3 in amino acids: CASSDSEGADTGELFF. For the CDR3, the DNA is TGTGCCAGCAGTGACTCGGAAGGGGCTGACACCGGGGAGCTGTTTTTT.